This is a list of T cell receptor beta chains from one sample in a study of blood T cell repertoires in COVID-19. Clones were sequenced by immunoSEQ multiplex PCR, and TCRdb holds only the in-frame ones, with some missing. Of some 100,000 clones listed, about 89% are singletons. Sequencing input: peripheral blood. The source of these receptors is a human donor with acute or convalescent COVID-19. The donor label of this sample is uncertain. The CDR3 runs from the conserved cysteine through the conserved F or W. A D gene is named only where the DNA matches it firmly.

j_call,d_call,v_call,cdr3_nt,cdr3_aa
TRBJ1-2,NA,TRBV19,TGTGCCAGTAGTTCTATACAGGGAAGGAACTATGGCTACACCTTC,CASSSIQGRNYGYTF
TRBJ1-5,NA,TRBV19,TGTGCCAGTAGTATAGGCGGAGGTTTTAGCAATCAGCCCCAGCATTTT,CASSIGGGFSNQPQHF
TRBJ2-1,NA,TRBV24-1,TGTGCCACCAGTGCAGGGGATGGGGACAATGAGCAGTTCTTC,CATSAGDGDNEQFF
TRBJ2-1,TRBD1,TRBV5-4,TGTGCCAGCAGGCCCACAGGGGGCGATGAGCAGTTCTTC,CASRPTGGDEQFF
TRBJ2-2,TRBD2,TRBV2,TGTGCCAGCAGTGTAGTACTAGCGGGGTCCGGGGAGCTGTTTTTT,CASSVVLAGSGELFF
TRBJ1-6,NA,TRBV20-1,TGCAGTGCTAGTGGCGGAAATTCACCCCTCCACTTT,CSASGGNSPLHF
TRBJ1-5,TRBD1,TRBV5-8,TGTGCCAGCAGCTTGGTTGCAGGGGGCGTTGTTCAGCCCCAGCATTTT,CASSLVAGGVVQPQHF
TRBJ1-1,NA,TRBV5-1,TGCGCCAGCAGCTTTTCGGGTCTGAACACTGAAGCTTTCTTT,CASSFSGLNTEAFF
TRBJ1-2,NA,TRBV5-4,TGTGCCAGCAGCTTGGCTATACCAGGGGAGGGCGGCTACACCTTC,CASSLAIPGEGGYTF
TRBJ1-1,TRBD1,TRBV5-4,TGTGCCAGCAGCTCTATACAGGGGGGGAGCACTGAAGCTTTCTTT,CASSSIQGGSTEAFF
TRBJ1-2,NA,TRBV6-2/TRBV6-3,TGTGCCAGCAGTTACGGCGGTGGCTACACCTTC,CASSYGGGYTF
TRBJ1-2,NA,TRBV5-6,TGTGCCAGCAGCCCCACGGTAAACTATGGCTACACCTTC,CASSPTVNYGYTF
TRBJ2-2,NA,TRBV3-1/TRBV3-2,TGTGCCAGCAGCCAAGTCCCAAACACCGGGGAGCTGTTTTTT,CASSQVPNTGELFF
TRBJ2-7,NA,TRBV4-3,TGCGCCAGCAGCCAAGAGATGGGGGATGGGACACGCTCCTACGAGCAGTACTTC,CASSQEMGDGTRSYEQYF
TRBJ1-1,TRBD1,TRBV30,TGTGCCTGGAGGTGGGCAGGGGGCATGACTGAAGCTTTCTTT,CAWRWAGGMTEAFF
TRBJ1-2,TRBD1,TRBV12-3/TRBV12-4,TGTGCCAGCAGTTCCCGGACAGGGGATGGCTACACCTTC,CASSSRTGDGYTF
TRBJ2-1,NA,TRBV4-1,TGCGCCAGCAGCCAAGTAGGTCGGGAGCTCTACAATGAGCAGTTCTTC,CASSQVGRELYNEQFF